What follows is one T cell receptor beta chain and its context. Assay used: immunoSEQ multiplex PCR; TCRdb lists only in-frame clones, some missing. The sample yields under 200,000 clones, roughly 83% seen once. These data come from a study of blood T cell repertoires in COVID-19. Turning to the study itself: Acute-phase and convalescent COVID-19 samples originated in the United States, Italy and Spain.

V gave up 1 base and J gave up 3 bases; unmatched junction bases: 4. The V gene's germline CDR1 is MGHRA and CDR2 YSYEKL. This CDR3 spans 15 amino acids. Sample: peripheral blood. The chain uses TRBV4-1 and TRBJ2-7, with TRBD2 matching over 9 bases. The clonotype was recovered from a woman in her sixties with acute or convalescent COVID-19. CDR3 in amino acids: CASSQVAGVFYEQYF. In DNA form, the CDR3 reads TGCGCCAGCAGCCAAGTAGCGGGGGTGTTCTACGAGCAGTACTTC.